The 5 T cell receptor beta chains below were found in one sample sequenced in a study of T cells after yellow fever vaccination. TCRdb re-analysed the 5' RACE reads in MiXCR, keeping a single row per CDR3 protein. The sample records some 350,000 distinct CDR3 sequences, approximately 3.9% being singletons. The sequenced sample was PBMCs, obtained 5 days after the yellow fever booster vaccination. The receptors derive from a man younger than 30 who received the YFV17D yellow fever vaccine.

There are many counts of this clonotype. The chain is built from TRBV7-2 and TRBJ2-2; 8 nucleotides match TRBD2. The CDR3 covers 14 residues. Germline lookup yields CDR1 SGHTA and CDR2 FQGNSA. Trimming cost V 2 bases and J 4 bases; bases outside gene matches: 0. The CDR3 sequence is CASSLRGGTGELFF. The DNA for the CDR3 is TGTGCCAGCAGCTTACGGGGGGGCACCGGGGAGCTGTTTTTT. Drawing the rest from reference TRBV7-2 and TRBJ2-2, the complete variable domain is GAGVSQSPSNKVTEKGKDVELRCDPISGHTALYWYRQSLGQGLEFLIYFQGNSAPDKSGLPSDRFSAERTGGSVSTLTIQRTQQEDSAVYLCASSLRGGTGELFFGEGSRLTVL.

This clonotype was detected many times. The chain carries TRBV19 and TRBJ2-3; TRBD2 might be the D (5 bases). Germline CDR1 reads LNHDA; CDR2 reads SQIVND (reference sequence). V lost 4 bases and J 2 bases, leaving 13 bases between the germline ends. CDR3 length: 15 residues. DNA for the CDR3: TGTGCCAGTAGTACCACCGAGCGGCTCACAGATACGCAGTATTTT. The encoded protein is CASSTTERLTDTQYF. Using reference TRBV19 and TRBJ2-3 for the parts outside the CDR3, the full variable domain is DGGITQSPKYLFRKEGQNVTLSCEQNLNHDAMYWYRQDPGQGLRLIYYSQIVNDFQKGDIAEGYSVSREKKESFPLTVTSAQKNPTAFYLCASSTTERLTDTQYFGPGTRLTVL.

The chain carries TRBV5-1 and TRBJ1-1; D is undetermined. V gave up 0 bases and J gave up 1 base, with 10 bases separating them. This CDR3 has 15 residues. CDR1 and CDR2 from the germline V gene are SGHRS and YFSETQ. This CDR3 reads CASSLVGVGNTEAFF. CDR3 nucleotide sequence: TGCGCCAGCAGCTTGGTTGGGGTTGGGAACACTGAAGCTTTCTTT.

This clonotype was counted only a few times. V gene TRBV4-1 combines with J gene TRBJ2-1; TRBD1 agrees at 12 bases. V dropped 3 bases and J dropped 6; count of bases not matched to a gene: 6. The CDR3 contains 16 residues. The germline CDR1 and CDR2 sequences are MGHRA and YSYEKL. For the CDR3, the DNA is TGCGCCAGCAGCCATTGGGGACAGGGGGCTGGCAATGAGCAGTTCTTC. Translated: CASSHWGQGAGNEQFF.

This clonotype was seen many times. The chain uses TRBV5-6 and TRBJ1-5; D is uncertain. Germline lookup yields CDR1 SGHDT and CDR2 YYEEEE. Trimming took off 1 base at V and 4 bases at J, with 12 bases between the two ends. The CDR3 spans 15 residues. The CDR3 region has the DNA TGTGCCAGCAGCTTGCGGGGATTTCGGAATCAGCCCCAGCATTTT. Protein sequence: CASSLRGFRNQPQHF.